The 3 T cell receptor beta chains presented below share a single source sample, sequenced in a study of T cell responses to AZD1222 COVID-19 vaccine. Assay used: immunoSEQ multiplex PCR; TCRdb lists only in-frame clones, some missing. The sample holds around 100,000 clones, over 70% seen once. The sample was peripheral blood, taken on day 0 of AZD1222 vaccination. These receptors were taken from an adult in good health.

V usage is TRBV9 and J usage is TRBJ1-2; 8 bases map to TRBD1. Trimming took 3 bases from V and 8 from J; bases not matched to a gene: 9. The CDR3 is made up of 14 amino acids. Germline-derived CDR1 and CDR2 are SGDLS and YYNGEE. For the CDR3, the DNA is TGTGCCAGCAGCGCCTCGGGACAGGCGCTGGGCTACACCTTC. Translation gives CASSASGQALGYTF.

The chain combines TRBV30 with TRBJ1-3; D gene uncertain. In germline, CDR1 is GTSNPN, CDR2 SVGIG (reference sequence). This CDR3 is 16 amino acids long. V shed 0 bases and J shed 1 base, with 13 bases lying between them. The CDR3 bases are TGTGCCTGGAGTGTCAGAGGAATGGTTTCTGGAAACACCATATATTTT. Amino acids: CAWSVRGMVSGNTIYF.

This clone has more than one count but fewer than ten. CDR3 residues: CASGGVEDQPQHF. The CDR3 region has the DNA TGTGCCAGCGGAGGGGTTGAGGATCAGCCCCAGCATTTT. The chain links TRBV2 to TRBJ1-5, with D perhaps TRBD1 (5 bases). V shed 8 bases and J shed 5 bases, with 13 bases lying between them. Germline CDR1 and CDR2: SNHLY and FYNNEI. The CDR3 is made up of 13 amino acids.